The 8 T cell receptor beta chains in this list originate from one sample, sequenced in a study of regulatory T cells in long-lasting Graves disease. Building the TCR beta libraries relied on iRepertoire HTBI primers, and CDR3 regions underwent Arm-PCR. Via MiXCR, TCRdb re-called the multiplex PCR reads, giving one row per CDR3 protein. The data contain 560,000 or so distinct CDR3 sequences, about 16% of them seen just once; the ten biggest clones take up around 12%. Specified time point: newly diagnosed GD, antithyroid drugs for less than 3 months. PBMC-derived RNA was used for the TCR library. A further study also used this sample, focusing on T cells in Graves' hyperthyroidism and ophthalmopathy.

The specimen comprised peripheral blood mononuclear cells (PBMCs), sampled at new diagnosis, from a patient treated with antithyroid drugs. All receptors derive from a man between 18 and 35 years old with Graves disease.

The DNA of the CDR3 is TGCGCCAGCAGCTCTTTCACAGGGCCCACTGAAGCTTTCTTT. The encoded protein is CASSSFTGPTEAFF. The chain couples TRBV5-1 to TRBJ1-1; the D gene is possibly TRBD1 (6 bases). The CDR3 runs 14 residues. Trimming pared 3 bases from V and 4 bases from J, leaving 13 bases between. Germline CDR1 is SGHRS and CDR2 is YFSETQ.

The chain carries TRBV7-9 and TRBJ2-1; 8 bases agree with TRBD2. The CDR3 contains 15 residues. From germline, CDR1 is SEHNR and CDR2 FQNEAQ (reference sequence). J lost 9 bases, V lost 5 bases, and 12 bases had no gene match. The CDR3 protein is CASSPRGYSGTEQFF. DNA for the CDR3: TGTGCCAGCAGCCCTAGGGGATATAGCGGGACTGAGCAGTTCTTC.

This clonotype was seen only a few times. The chain joins TRBV3-1 to TRBJ2-2, with TRBD2 matching over 12 bases. Per germline, CDR1 LGHDT and CDR2 YNNKEL (reference sequence). This CDR3 is 21 amino acids long. The V gene end was trimmed by 1 base and the J gene end by 0 bases; junction bases not matched to a gene: 12. The CDR3 protein is CASSQVRGLAGKRSNTGELFF. The CDR3 DNA is TGTGCCAGCAGCCAAGTGAGAGGACTAGCGGGGAAAAGATCGAACACCGGGGAGCTGTTTTTT.

This clonotype showed up just a few times. Given a much more abundant clone one base away, this may be a read error. The chain couples TRBV5-5 to TRBJ1-2; possibly TRBD1 for D (6 bases). The length of the CDR3 is 12 residues. With 1 base removed from V and 8 bases from J, the gap between germline ends came to 9 bases. Germline V CDR1 and CDR2: SGHKS, YYEKEE (reference sequence). The CDR3 nucleotides are TGTGCCAGCAGCTTGACAGGGCGGGGCTACACCTTC. Amino acid sequence: CASSLTGRGYTF.

This clonotype was picked up many times. The chain combines TRBV2 with TRBJ2-7; D might be TRBD2 (6 bases). The CDR3 sequence is 13 residues long. Germline CDR1 SNHLY, CDR2 FYNNEI. V lost 4 bases and J lost 6, with 13 bases in between. Here the CDR3 reads CASSGLEGAEQYF. The CDR3 nucleotides read TGTGCCAGCAGTGGACTAGAGGGTGCCGAGCAGTACTTC.

This clonotype occurred many times. The V and J genes are TRBV12-3 or TRBV12-4 and TRBJ2-7; maybe TRBD1 (5 bases). The CDR3 consists of 14 residues. Trimming left V 6 bases short and J 3 bases short, with 15 bases between. This CDR3 is CASRRQGTHYEQYF. CDR3 in DNA: TGTGCCAGCAGACGCCAGGGAACACACTACGAGCAGTACTTC.

This clonotype has more than one count but fewer than ten. The V call is TRBV5-4, the J call TRBJ2-1, with TRBD1 matching 12 bases. CDR3 length equals 16 residues. Losses at the gene ends were 4 bases for V and 9 bases for J; bases not matched to a gene: 11. Germline V gene lookup returns CDR1 SGHNT and CDR2 YYREEE (reference sequence). The CDR3 loop reads CASSPGVGQGAREQFF. The DNA of the CDR3 is TGTGCCAGCAGCCCAGGTGTGGGACAGGGGGCGCGTGAGCAGTTCTTC.

With regard to this clonotype: It differs at one base from a far larger clone, so likely a read error. The rearrangement uses TRBV7-9 and TRBJ2-7; tentative D call: TRBD1 (5 bases). Trimming took off 2 bases at V and 1 base at J, with 9 bases between the two ends. The CDR3 sequence is 14 residues long. CDR1 and CDR2 from the germline V gene are SEHNR and FQNEAQ (reference sequence). The CDR3 sequence is CASSLTQGSYEQYF. The DNA for the CDR3 is TGTGCCAGCAGCTTAACCCAGGGTTCCTACGAGCAGTACTTC.